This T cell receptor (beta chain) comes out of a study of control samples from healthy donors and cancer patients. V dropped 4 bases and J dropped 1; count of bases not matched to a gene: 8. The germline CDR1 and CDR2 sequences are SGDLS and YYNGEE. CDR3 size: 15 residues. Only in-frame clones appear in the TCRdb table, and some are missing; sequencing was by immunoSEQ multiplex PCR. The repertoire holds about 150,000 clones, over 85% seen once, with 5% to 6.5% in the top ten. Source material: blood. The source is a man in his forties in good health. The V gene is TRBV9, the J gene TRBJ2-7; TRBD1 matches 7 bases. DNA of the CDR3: TGTGCCAGCAGCCCAGGGACAGCCCCATCCTACGAGCAGTACTTC. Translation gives CASSPGTAPSYEQYF.